This paragraph reports one T cell receptor (beta chain). With random hexamers, 0.5 to 1 ug RNA was reverse transcribed. TCRdb reanalysed the immunoSEQ multiplex PCR reads using MiXCR and keeps one entry per CDR3 protein. The data contain about 160,000 distinct CDR3 sequences, roughly 95% of them seen just once; the ten biggest clones take up approximately 0.12%. This specimen belongs to a study of CD8 T cells in Susac syndrome. The germline V gene has CDR1 GTSNPN and CDR2 SVGIG (reference sequence). V gave up 3 bases and J gave up 4 bases, with 6 bases separating them. The CDR3 runs to 11 residues. This TCR was sampled from a human donor with Susac syndrome. Sequences were obtained from CD4+ T cells from PBMCs. This chain links TRBV30 with TRBJ1-2, with no clear D. As DNA, the CDR3 is TGTGCCTGGAGGGGAGTCTATGGCTACACCTTC. This translates into CAWRGVYGYTF.